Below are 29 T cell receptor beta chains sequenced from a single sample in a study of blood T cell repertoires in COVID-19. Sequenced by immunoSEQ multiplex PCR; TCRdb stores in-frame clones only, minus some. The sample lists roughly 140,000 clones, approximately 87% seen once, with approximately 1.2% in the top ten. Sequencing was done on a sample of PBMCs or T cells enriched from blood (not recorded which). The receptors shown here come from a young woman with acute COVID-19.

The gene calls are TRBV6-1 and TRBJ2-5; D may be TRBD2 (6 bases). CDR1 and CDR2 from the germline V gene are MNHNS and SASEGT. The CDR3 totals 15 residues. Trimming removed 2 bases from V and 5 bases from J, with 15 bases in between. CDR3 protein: CASSEIGSTRETQYF. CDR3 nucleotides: TGTGCCAGCAGTGAAATAGGTTCGACTAGGGAGACCCAGTACTTC.

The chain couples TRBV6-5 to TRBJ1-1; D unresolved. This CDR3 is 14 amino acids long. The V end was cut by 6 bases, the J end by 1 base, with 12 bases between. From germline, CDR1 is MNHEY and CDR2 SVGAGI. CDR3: CASSRREANTEAFF. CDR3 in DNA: TGTGCCAGCAGCCGCCGGGAGGCGAACACTGAAGCTTTCTTT.

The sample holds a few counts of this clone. CDR3 in DNA: TGTGCCAGCAGCTGGGACAGGACGGCACAGGGCTACACCTTC. Protein: CASSWDRTAQGYTF. The chain links TRBV7-2 to TRBJ1-2, with 8 bases aligning to TRBD1. The germline V gene encodes CDR1 SGHTA and CDR2 FQGNSA. The CDR3 runs to 14 residues. V dropped 4 bases and J dropped 8; count of bases not matched to a gene: 9.

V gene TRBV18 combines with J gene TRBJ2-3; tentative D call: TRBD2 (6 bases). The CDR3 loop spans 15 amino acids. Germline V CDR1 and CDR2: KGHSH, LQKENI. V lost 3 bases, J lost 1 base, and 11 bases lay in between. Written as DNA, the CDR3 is TGTGCCAGCTCACCTGGGGTAGCGGGCACAGATACGCAGTATTTT. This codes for CASSPGVAGTDTQYF.

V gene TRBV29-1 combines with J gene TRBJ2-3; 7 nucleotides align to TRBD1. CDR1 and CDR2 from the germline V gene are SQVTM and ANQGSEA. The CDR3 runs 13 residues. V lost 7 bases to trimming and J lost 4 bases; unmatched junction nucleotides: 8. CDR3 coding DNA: TGCAGCGCCAAGGGACAGTTCGCAGATACGCAGTATTTT. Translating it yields CSAKGQFADTQYF.

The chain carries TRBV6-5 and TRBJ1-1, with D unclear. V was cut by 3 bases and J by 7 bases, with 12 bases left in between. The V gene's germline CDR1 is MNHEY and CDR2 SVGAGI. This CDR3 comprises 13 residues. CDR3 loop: CASSYSGGYEAFF. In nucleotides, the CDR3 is TGTGCCAGCAGTTATTCGGGAGGGTATGAAGCTTTCTTT.

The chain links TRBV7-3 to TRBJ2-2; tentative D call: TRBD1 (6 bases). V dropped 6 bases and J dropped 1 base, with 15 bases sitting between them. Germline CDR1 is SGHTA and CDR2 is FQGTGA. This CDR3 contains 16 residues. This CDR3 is CASSLRGHMNTGELFF. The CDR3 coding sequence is TGTGCCAGCAGTCTCAGGGGCCATATGAACACCGGGGAGCTGTTTTTT. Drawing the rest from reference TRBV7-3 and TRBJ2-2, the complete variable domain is GAGVSQTPSNKVTEKGKYVELRCDPISGHTALYWYRQSLGQGPEFLIYFQGTGAADDSGLPNDRFFAVRPEGSVSTLKIQRTERGDSAVYLCASSLRGHMNTGELFFGEGSRLTVL.

CDR3 coding DNA: TGTGCCAGCAGCTTAAATCGGCAGCCCCAGCATTTT. Protein product: CASSLNRQPQHF. The genes are TRBV13 and TRBJ1-5; the D is unclear. Germline CDR1 PRHDT, CDR2 FYEKMQ (reference sequence). Trimming cost V 2 bases and J 7 bases, with 6 bases left between them. The CDR3 is 12 amino acids.

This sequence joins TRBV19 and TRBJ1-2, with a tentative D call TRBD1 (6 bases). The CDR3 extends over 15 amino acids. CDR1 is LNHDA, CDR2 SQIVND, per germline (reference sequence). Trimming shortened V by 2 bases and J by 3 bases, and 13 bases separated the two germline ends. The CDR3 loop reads CASSIPIGGDYGYTF. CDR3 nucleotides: TGTGCCAGTAGTATACCTATTGGGGGCGACTATGGCTACACCTTC.

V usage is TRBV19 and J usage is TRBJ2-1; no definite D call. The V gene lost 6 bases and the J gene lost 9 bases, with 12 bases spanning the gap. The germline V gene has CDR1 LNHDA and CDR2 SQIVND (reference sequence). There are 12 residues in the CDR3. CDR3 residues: CASSQLLSEQFF. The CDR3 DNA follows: TGTGCCAGTAGCCAACTTTTGAGTGAGCAGTTCTTC.

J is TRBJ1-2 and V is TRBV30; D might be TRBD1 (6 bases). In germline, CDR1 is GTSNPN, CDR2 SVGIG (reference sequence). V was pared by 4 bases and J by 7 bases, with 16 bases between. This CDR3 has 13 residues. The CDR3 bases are TGTGCCTGGACCCAGACAGGAATCAGTGGCTACACCTTC. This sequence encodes CAWTQTGISGYTF.

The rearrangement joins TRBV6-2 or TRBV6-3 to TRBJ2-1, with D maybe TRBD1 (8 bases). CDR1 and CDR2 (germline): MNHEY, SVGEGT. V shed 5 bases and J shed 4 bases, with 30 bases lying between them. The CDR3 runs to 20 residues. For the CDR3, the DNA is TGTGCCAGCAGTCTACAGACAGGGGACTACCTTGCGGGATTTTACAATGAGCAGTTCTTC. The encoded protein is CASSLQTGDYLAGFYNEQFF.

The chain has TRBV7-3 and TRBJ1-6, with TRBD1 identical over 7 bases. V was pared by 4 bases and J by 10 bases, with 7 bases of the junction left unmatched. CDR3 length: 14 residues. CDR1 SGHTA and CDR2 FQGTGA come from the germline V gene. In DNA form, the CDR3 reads TGTGCCAGCAGCTCGACAGGGTCGCGATCACCCCTCCACTTT. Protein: CASSSTGSRSPLHF.

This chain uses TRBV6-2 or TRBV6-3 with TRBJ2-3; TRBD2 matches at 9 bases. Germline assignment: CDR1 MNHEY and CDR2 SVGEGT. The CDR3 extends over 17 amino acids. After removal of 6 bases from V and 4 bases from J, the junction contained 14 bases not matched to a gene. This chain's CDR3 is CASSAGPEREAADTQYF. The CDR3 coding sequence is TGTGCCAGCAGCGCCGGACCTGAGCGGGAGGCAGCAGATACGCAGTATTTT.

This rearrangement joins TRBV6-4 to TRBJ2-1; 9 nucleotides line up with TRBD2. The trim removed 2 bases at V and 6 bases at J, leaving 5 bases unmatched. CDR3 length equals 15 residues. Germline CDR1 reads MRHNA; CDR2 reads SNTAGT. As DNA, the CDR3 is TGTGCCAGCAGTGACGGCGGGAGGGGAGGCAATGAGCAGTTCTTC. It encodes CASSDGGRGGNEQFF.

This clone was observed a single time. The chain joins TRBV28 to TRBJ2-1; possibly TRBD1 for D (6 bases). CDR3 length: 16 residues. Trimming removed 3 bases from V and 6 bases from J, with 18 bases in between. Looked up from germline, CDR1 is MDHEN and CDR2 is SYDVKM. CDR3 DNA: TGTGCCAGCAGTTTCCTCGGGGCCACAGGGTTCAATGAGCAGTTCTTC. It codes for CASSFLGATGFNEQFF.

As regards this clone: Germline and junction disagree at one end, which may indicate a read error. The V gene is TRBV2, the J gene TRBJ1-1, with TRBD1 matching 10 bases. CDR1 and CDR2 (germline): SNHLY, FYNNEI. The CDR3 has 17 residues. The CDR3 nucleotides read TGTGCCAGCAGTAAAGCCCTGACAGGGGGCGTGAACACTGAAGCTTTCTTT. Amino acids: CASSKALTGGVNTEAFF.

The CDR3 sequence: CASSAGSSGANVLTF. The CDR3 region has the DNA TGTGCCAGCTCAGCGGGTAGCTCTGGGGCCAACGTCCTGACTTTC. The gene calls are TRBV7-3 and TRBJ2-6, with TRBD2 as a possible D gene (6 bases). The V end was cut by 8 bases, the J end by 0 bases, with 11 bases between. The CDR3 spans 15 residues. Germline loops: CDR1 SGHTA, CDR2 FQGTGA.

CDR3 protein: CASSLAGRNTGELFF. CDR3 sequence (DNA): TGTGCCAGCAGCCTAGCGGGAAGGAACACCGGGGAGCTGTTTTTT. The J gene is TRBJ2-2, the V gene TRBV3-1 (or the pseudogene TRBV3-2), with 8 bases fitting TRBD2. There are 15 residues in the CDR3. CDR1 and CDR2 from the germline V gene are LGHDT and YNNKEL (reference sequence). Trimming took 4 bases from V and 1 from J; bases not matched to a gene: 2.

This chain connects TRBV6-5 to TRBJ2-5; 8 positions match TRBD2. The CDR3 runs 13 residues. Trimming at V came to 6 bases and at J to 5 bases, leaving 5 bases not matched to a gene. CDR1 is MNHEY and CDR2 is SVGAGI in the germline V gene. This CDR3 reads CASRGLAGETQYF. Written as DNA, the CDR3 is TGTGCCAGCAGAGGACTAGCCGGGGAGACCCAGTACTTC.

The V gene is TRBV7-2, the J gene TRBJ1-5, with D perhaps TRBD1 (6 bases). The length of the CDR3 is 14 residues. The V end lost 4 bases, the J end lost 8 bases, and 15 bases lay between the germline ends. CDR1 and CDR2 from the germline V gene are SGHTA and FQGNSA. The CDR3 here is CASSSTNRVKPQHF. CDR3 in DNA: TGTGCCAGCAGCTCAACTAACAGGGTAAAGCCCCAGCATTTT.

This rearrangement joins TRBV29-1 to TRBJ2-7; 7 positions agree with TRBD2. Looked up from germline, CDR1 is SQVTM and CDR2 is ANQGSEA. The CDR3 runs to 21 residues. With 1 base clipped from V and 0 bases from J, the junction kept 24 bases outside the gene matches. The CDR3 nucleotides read TGCAGCGTTGAAGTTTTCATGGAGACTAGCCAAGATAGACAAAACTCCTACGAGCAGTACTTC. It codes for CSVEVFMETSQDRQNSYEQYF.

This CDR3 reads CASSPTGIQPQHF. In DNA, the CDR3 is TGTGCCAGCAGTCCCACAGGGATCCAGCCCCAGCATTTT. The rearrangement uses TRBV28 and TRBJ1-5, with D possibly TRBD1 on 6 matching bases. CDR3 length: 13 amino acids. The germline V and J ends were trimmed by 5 bases and 7 bases, with 12 bases remaining between them. In germline, CDR1 is MDHEN, CDR2 SYDVKM. The whole variable domain, filled in from reference TRBV28 and TRBJ1-5, reads DVKVTQSSRYLVKRTGEKVFLECVQDMDHENMFWYRQDPGLGLRLIYFSYDVKMKEKGDIPEGYSVSREKKERFSLILESASTNQTSMYLCASSPTGIQPQHFGDGTRLSIL.

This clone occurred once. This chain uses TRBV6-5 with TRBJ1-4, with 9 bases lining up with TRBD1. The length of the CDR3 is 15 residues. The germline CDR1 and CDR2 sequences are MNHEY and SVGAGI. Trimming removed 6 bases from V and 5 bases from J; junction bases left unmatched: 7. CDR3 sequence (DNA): TGTGCCAGCAGCCATGGGACAGGGCTGAATGAAAAACTGTTTTTT. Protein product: CASSHGTGLNEKLFF.

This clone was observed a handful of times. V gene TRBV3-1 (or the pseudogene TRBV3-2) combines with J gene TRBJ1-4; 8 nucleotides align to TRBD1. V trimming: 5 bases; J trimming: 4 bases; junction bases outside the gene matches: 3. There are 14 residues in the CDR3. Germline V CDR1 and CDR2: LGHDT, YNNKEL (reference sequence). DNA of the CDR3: TGTGCCAGCAGCAGACAGGGGATTAATGAAAAACTGTTTTTT. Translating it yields CASSRQGINEKLFF.

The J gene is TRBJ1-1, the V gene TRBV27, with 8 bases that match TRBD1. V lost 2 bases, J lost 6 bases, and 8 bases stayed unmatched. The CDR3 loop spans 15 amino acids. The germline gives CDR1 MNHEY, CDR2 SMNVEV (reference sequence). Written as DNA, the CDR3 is TGTGCCAGCAGTTTAACGCCGACAGGGGTGGCTGAAGCTTTCTTT. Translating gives CASSLTPTGVAEAFF.

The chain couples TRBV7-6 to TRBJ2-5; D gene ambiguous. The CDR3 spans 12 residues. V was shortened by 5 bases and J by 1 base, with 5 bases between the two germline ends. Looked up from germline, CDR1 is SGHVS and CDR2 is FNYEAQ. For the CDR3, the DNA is TGTGCCAGCAGCCCCAGCCAAGAGACCCAGTACTTC. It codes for CASSPSQETQYF.

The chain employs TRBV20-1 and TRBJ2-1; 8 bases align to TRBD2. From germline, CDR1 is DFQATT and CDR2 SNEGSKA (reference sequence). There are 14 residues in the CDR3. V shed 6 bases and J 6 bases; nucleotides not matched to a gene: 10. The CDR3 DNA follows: TGCAGTGCCAGTCGGGGACTAGATGGCAATGAGCAGTTCTTC. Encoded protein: CSASRGLDGNEQFF.

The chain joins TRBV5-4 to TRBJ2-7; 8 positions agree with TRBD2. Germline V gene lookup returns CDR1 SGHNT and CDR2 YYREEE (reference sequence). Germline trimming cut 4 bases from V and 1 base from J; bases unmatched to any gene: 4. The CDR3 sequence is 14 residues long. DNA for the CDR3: TGTGCCAGCAGCCGGGGGGGGGTATCCTACGAGCAGTACTTC. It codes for CASSRGGVSYEQYF.